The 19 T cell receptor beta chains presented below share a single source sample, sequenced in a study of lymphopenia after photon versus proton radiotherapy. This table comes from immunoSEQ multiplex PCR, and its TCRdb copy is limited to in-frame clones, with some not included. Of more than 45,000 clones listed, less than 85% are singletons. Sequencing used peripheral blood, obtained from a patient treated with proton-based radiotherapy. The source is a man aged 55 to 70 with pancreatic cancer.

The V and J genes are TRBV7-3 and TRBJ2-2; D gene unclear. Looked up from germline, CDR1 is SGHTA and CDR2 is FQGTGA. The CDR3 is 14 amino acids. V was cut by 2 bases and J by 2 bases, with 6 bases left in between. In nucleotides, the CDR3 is TGTGCCAGCAGCTTACGTCAAAACACCGGGGAGCTGTTTTTT. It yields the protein CASSLRQNTGELFF.

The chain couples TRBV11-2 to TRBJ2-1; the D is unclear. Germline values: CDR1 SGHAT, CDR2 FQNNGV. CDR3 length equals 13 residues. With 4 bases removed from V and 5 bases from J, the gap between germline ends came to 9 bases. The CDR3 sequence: CASSWRLDNEQFF. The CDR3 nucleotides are TGTGCCAGCAGCTGGCGGTTAGACAATGAGCAGTTCTTC.

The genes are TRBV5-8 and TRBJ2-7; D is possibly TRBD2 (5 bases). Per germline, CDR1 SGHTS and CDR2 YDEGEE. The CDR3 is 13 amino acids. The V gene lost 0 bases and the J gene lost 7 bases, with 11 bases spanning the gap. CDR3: CASSLVLAKEQYF. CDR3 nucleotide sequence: TGTGCCAGCAGCTTGGTGCTAGCTAAAGAGCAGTACTTC.

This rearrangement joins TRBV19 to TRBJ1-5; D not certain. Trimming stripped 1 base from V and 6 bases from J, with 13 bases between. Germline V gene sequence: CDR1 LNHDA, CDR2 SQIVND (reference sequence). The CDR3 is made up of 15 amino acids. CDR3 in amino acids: CASSIGGTRRQPQHF. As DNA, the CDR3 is TGTGCCAGTAGTATAGGAGGAACCCGTCGTCAGCCCCAGCATTTT.

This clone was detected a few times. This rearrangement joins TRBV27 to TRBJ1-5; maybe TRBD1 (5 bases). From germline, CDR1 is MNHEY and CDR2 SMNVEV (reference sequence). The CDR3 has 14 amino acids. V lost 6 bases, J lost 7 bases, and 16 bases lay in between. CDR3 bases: TGTGCCAGCAGCCTCGGGAGGGACGGACAGCCCCAGCATTTT. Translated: CASSLGRDGQPQHF.

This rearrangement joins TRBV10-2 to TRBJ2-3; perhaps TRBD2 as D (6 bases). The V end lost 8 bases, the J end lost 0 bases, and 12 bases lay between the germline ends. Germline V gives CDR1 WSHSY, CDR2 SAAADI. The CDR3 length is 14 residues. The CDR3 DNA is TGCGCCAGCGGAGGGGCAGCTAGCACAGATACGCAGTATTTT. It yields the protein CASGGAASTDTQYF.

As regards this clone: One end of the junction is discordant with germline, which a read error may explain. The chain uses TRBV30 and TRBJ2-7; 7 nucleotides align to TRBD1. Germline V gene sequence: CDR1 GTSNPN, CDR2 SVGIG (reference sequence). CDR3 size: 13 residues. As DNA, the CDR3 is TGTGCCTGGAGTGTGCGAACAGGGGTCGGCCAGAACTTC. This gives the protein CAWSVRTGVGQNF.

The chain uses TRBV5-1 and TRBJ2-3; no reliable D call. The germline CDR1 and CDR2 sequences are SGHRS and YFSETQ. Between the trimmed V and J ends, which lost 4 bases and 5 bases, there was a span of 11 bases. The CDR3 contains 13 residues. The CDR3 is CASSENAGDTQYF. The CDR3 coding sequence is TGCGCCAGCAGCGAGAACGCTGGAGATACGCAGTATTTT.

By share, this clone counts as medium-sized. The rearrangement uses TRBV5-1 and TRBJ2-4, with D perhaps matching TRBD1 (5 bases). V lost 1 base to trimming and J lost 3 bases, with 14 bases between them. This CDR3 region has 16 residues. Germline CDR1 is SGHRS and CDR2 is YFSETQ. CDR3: CASSLRGPLVKNIQYF. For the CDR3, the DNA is TGCGCCAGCAGCTTGAGGGGCCCTTTGGTCAAAAACATTCAGTACTTC.

CDR3 coding DNA: TGTGCCACCAGCAGCGGGAGGTACCAAGAGACCCAGTACTTC. Protein product: CATSSGRYQETQYF. This chain uses TRBV15 with TRBJ2-5, with TRBD2 matching over 7 bases. V shed 3 bases and J 0 bases; nucleotides not matched to a gene: 1. Germline V CDR1 and CDR2: LNHNV, YYDKDF (reference sequence). The CDR3 runs 14 residues.

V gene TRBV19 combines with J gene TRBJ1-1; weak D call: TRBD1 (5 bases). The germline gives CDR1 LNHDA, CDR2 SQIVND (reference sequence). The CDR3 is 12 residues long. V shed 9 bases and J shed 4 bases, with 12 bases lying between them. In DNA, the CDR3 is TGTGCCAGCCTTTATGGGGGCACTGAAGCTTTCTTT. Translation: CASLYGGTEAFF.

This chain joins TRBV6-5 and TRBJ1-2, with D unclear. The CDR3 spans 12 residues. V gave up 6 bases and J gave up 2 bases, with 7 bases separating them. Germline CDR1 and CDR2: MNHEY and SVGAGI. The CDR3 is CASSRPNYGYTF. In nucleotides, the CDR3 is TGTGCCAGCAGCAGGCCGAACTATGGCTACACCTTC.

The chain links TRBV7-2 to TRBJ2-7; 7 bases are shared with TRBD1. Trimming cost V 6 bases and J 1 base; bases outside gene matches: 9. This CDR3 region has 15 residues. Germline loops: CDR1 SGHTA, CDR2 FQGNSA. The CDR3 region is CASRPTGTASYEQYF. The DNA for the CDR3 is TGTGCCAGCAGACCAACCGGGACAGCTTCCTACGAGCAGTACTTC.

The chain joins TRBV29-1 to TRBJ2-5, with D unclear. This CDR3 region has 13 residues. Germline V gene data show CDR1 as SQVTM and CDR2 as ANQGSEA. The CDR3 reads CTYQVGSRETQYF. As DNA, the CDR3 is TGCACTTATCAGGTGGGATCTAGGGAGACCCAGTACTTC.

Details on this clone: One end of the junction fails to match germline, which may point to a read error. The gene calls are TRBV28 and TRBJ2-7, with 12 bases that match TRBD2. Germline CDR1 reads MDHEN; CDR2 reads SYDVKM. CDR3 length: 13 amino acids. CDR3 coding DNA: TGTGCCAGCAGTCCCTTGACTAGCGGGAGAACGCACTTC. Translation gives CASSPLTSGRTHF.

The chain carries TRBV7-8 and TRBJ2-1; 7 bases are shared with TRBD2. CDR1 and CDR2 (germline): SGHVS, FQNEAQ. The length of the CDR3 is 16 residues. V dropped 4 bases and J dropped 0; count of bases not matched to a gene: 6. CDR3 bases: TGTGCCAGCAGCTCCCGGGGCGGGAGCTCCTACAATGAGCAGTTCTTC. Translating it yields CASSSRGGSSYNEQFF. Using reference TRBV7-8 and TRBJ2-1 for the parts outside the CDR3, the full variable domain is GAGVSQSPRYKVAKRGQDVALRCDPISGHVSLFWYQQALGQGPEFLTYFQNEAQLDKSGLPSDRFFAERPEGSVSTLKIQRTQQEDSAVYLCASSSRGGSSYNEQFFGPGTRLTVL.

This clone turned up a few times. The CDR3 spells CASSLVVGTKGVPYEQYF. The CDR3 DNA is TGTGCCAGCAGCTTAGTCGTGGGGACAAAGGGGGTTCCCTACGAGCAGTACTTC. The V call is TRBV7-8, the J call TRBJ2-7; weak D call: TRBD1 (6 bases). From germline, CDR1 is SGHVS and CDR2 FQNEAQ. This CDR3 is 18 amino acids long. V was pared by 1 base and J by 2 bases, with 21 bases between.

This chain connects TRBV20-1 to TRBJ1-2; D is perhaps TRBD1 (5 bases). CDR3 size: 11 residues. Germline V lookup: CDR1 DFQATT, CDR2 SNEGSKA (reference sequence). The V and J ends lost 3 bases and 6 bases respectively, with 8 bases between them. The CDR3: CSASAGNGYTF. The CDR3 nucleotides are TGCAGTGCTAGCGCAGGGAATGGCTACACCTTC.

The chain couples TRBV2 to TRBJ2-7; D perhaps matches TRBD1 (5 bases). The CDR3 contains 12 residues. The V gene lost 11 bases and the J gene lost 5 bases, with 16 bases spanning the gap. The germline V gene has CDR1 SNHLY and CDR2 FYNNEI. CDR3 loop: CASRQGLHEQYF. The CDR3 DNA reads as TGTGCCTCGCGGCAGGGTCTCCACGAGCAGTACTTC.